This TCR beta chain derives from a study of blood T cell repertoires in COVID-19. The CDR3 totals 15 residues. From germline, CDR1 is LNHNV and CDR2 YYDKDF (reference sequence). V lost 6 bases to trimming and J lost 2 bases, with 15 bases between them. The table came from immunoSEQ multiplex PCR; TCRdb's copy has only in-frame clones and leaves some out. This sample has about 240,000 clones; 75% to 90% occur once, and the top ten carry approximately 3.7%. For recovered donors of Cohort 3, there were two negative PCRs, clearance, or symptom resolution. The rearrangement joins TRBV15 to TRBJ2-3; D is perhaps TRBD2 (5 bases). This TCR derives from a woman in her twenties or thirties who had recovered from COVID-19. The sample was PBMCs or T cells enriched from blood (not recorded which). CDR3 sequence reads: CATRQDSAFTDTQYF. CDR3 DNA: TGTGCCACCAGGCAGGACTCAGCTTTCACAGATACGCAGTATTTT.